The 15 T cell receptor beta chains reported below all come from one sample, sequenced in a study of cytomegalovirus exposure and HLA in healthy donors. Both 60 Vbeta primers and 13 Jbeta primers went into the PCR. Generated by immunoSEQ multiplex PCR, the TCRdb table keeps only in-frame clones and is missing some. The sample lists over 75,000 clones; around 60% were seen once. The sequencing sample was made of PBMCs. These receptors all stem from a human donor in good health.

The genes are TRBV5-4 and TRBJ2-3; D is perhaps TRBD1 (6 bases). Trimming left V 2 bases short and J 2 bases short, with 18 bases between. Germline V gene lookup returns CDR1 SGHNT and CDR2 YYREEE (reference sequence). The CDR3 totals 17 residues. In DNA form, the CDR3 reads TGTGCCAGCAGCTTCGGTACTAGAGGGGGATTCACAGATACGCAGTATTTT. Its protein is CASSFGTRGGFTDTQYF.

CDR3 bases: TGTGCCAGCTCGCGGGACAGGAGCTCCTACAATGAGCAGTTCTTC. Amino acid sequence: CASSRDRSSYNEQFF. V usage is TRBV18 and J usage is TRBJ2-1; 8 bases match TRBD1. The junction had 4 bases not matched to a gene; V was cut back by 6 bases and J by 0 bases. This CDR3 spans 15 amino acids. Germline V gene sequence: CDR1 KGHSH, CDR2 LQKENI.

The gene calls are TRBV7-2 and TRBJ2-3, with 12 bases lining up with TRBD2. V shed 3 bases, J shed 3 bases, and the junction held 4 bases outside the gene matches. The germline CDR1 and CDR2 sequences are SGHTA and FQGNSA. This CDR3 comprises 16 residues. CDR3 DNA sequence: TGTGCCAGCAGCTTCACTAGCGGGGGGCGTACAGATACGCAGTATTTT. Protein sequence: CASSFTSGGRTDTQYF. The full variable domain, its missing parts supplied by reference TRBV7-2 and TRBJ2-3, is GAGVSQSPSNKVTEKGKDVELRCDPISGHTALYWYRQSLGQGLEFLIYFQGNSAPDKSGLPSDRFSAERTGGSVSTLTIQRTQQEDSAVYLCASSFTSGGRTDTQYFGPGTRLTVL.

The rearrangement links TRBV18 to TRBJ2-7; 10 nucleotides agree with TRBD1. The V segment lost 3 bases and the J segment 3 bases; nucleotides outside the gene matches: 8. In germline, CDR1 is KGHSH, CDR2 LQKENI. This CDR3 has 16 amino acids. CDR3 loop: CASSPGTGDSGYEQYF. The CDR3, as DNA: TGTGCCAGCTCACCCGGGACAGGGGATTCCGGCTACGAGCAGTACTTC.

The CDR3 is CASSRLGWQYF. The CDR3 nucleotides are TGTGCCAGCAGCCGTTTGGGCTGGCAGTACTTC. V and J are TRBV6-5 and TRBJ2-7; D call uncertain. V gave up 6 bases and J gave up 9 bases, with 12 bases separating them. There are 11 residues in the CDR3. Germline CDR1 MNHEY, CDR2 SVGAGI.

V is TRBV6-6 and J is TRBJ2-5; D not certain. V was clipped by 6 bases and J by 5 bases, with 4 bases between them. This CDR3 is built from 10 residues. In germline, CDR1 is MNHNY, CDR2 SVGAGI (reference sequence). For the CDR3, the DNA is TGTGCCAGCAGCCGTGAGACCCAGTACTTC. Residues: CASSRETQYF.

The chain couples TRBV7-2 to TRBJ1-2, with TRBD1 matching over 12 bases. The CDR3 is made up of 15 amino acids. The germline V gene encodes CDR1 SGHTA and CDR2 FQGNSA. The V segment lost 5 bases and the J segment 8 bases; nucleotides outside the gene matches: 9. CDR3 sequence (DNA): TGTGCCAGCAGCGCGGGACAGGGGGCCATCCTAGGCTACACCTTC. Translation: CASSAGQGAILGYTF.

This chain links TRBV4-1 with TRBJ1-5, with D unresolved. CDR3 length: 15 residues. V lost 0 bases to trimming and J lost 3 bases, with 9 bases between them. Germline-derived CDR1 and CDR2 are MGHRA and YSYEKL. CDR3 sequence: CASSQDLFLNQPQHF. The DNA for the CDR3 is TGCGCCAGCAGCCAAGATCTCTTTCTCAATCAGCCCCAGCATTTT.

This clone has just a few counts. This chain links TRBV7-2 with TRBJ2-3, with 10 bases lining up with TRBD2. Trimming cost V 10 bases and J 4 bases; bases outside gene matches: 5. The CDR3 totals 13 residues. CDR1 is SGHTA and CDR2 is FQGNSA in the germline V gene. The CDR3 DNA sequence: TGTGCCATCGAGCGGGGGGGAGCAGATACGCAGTATTTT. This translates into CAIERGGADTQYF.

This clone was observed a handful of times. This chain links TRBV6-1 with TRBJ1-2, with D unclear. The CDR3 covers 12 residues. Germline V gene sequence: CDR1 MNHNS, CDR2 SASEGT. The V end lost 5 bases, the J end lost 1 base, and 5 bases lay between the germline ends. DNA for the CDR3: TGTGCCAGCAGTCTCCTTAACTATGGCTACACCTTC. Translated, it gives CASSLLNYGYTF.

The chain has TRBV6-1 and TRBJ1-5; D uncertain. The CDR3 consists of 13 residues. Germline V gene lookup returns CDR1 MNHNS and CDR2 SASEGT. Trimming removed 2 bases from V and 4 bases from J, with 6 bases in between. The CDR3 spells CASSEPGNQPQHF. Written as DNA, the CDR3 is TGTGCCAGCAGTGAACCGGGAAATCAGCCCCAGCATTTT.

The table lists this clone with a few counts. The chain recombines TRBV4-3 with TRBJ1-4; 10 nucleotides line up with TRBD1. V trimming: 1 base; J trimming: 6 bases; junction bases outside the gene matches: 2. The CDR3 loop spans 15 amino acids. The germline V gene encodes CDR1 LGHNA and CDR2 YSLEER. CDR3 nucleotides: TGCGCCAGCAGCCAAGTAGGACAGGGGGATGAAAAACTGTTTTTT. Translated, it gives CASSQVGQGDEKLFF.

The chain carries TRBV5-1 and TRBJ2-1; 11 positions agree with TRBD2. This CDR3 region has 15 residues. V dropped 6 bases and J dropped 1; count of bases not matched to a gene: 3. Germline lookup yields CDR1 SGHRS and CDR2 YFSETQ. The CDR3 protein is CASTASGGSYNEQFF. CDR3 nucleotide sequence: TGCGCCAGCACGGCTAGCGGGGGGTCCTACAATGAGCAGTTCTTC. The full variable domain, with the rest looked up from reference TRBV5-1 and TRBJ2-1, is KAGVTQTPRYLIKTRGQQVTLSCSPISGHRSVSWYQQTPGQGLQFLFEYFSETQRNKGNFPGRFSGRQFSNSRSEMNVSTLELGDSALYLCASTASGGSYNEQFFGPGTRLTVL.

The chain has TRBV9 and TRBJ1-3; TRBD1 is a possible D gene (5 bases). Looked up from germline, CDR1 is SGDLS and CDR2 is YYNGEE. V was cut by 1 base and J by 0 bases, with 14 bases left in between. CDR3 size: 17 residues. For the CDR3, the DNA is TGTGCCAGCAGCGTACTCATGGGGGGGGGCTCTGGAAACACCATATATTTT. Translating it yields CASSVLMGGGSGNTIYF.

This chain links TRBV4-2 with TRBJ1-4; 7 bases line up with TRBD1. The trim removed 1 base at V and 4 bases at J, leaving 6 bases unmatched. CDR1 and CDR2 from the germline V gene are LGHNA and YNFKEQ. CDR3 length: 16 amino acids. In DNA, the CDR3 is TGTGCCAGCAGCCAAGTAATCACAGGGGTTAATGAAAAACTGTTTTTT. It specifies CASSQVITGVNEKLFF.